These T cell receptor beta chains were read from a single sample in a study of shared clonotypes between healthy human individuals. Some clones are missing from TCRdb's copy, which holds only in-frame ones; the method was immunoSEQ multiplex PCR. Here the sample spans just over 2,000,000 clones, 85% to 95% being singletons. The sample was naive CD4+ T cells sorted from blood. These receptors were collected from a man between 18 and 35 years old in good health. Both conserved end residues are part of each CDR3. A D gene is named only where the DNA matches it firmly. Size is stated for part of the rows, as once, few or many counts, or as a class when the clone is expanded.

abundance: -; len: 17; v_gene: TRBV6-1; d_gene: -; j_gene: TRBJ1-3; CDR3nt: TGTGCCAGCAGTGAGGAGGGACTCCTTCTCCCTGGAAACACCATATATTTT; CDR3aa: CASSEEGLLLPGNTIYF
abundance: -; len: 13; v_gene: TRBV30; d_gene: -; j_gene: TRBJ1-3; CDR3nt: TGTGCCTGGGGGCCCGATTTTGGAAACACCATATATTTT; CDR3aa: CAWGPDFGNTIYF
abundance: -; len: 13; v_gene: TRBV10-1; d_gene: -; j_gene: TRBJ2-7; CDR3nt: TGCGCCAGCAGTCGGACTGTACCCTACGAGCAGTACTTC; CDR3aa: CASSRTVPYEQYF
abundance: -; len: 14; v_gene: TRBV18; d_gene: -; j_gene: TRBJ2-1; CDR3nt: TGTGCCAGCTCGGCTGTAGGCGGGGTTAATGAGCAGTTCTTC; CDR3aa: CASSAVGGVNEQFF
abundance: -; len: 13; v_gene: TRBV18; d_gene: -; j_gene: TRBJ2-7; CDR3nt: TGTGCCAGCTCACCAGACGGGTGGGTCGAGCAGTACTTC; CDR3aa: CASSPDGWVEQYF
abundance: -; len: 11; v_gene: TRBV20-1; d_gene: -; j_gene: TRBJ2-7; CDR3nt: TGCAGTGCTGCCTCTCACGGGGAGCAGTACTTC; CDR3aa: CSAASHGEQYF
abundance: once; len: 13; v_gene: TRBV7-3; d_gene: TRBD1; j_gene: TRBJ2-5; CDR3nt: TGTGCCAGCAGCCGGACAGGCCAAGAGACCCAGTACTTC; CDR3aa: CASSRTGQETQYF
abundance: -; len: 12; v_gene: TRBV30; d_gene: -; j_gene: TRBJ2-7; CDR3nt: TGTGCCTGGAGTCCGGGGGTTTACGAGCAGTACTTC; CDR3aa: CAWSPGVYEQYF
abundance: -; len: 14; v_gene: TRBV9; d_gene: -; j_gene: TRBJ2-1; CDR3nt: TGTGCCAGCAGCGTTAGTAGCGCCTACAATGAGCAGTTCTTC; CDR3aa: CASSVSSAYNEQFF
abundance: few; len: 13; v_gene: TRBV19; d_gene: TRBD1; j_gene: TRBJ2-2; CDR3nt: TGTGCCAGTAGTAGACAGGGTGGCGGGGAGCTGTTTTTT; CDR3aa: CASSRQGGGELFF
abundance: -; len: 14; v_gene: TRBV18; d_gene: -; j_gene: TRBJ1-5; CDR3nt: TGTGCCTCCTCGGGCCCTGGGGTATATCAGCCCCAGCATTTT; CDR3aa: CASSGPGVYQPQHF
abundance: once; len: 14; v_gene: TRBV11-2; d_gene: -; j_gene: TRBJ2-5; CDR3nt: TGTGCCAGCAGCTACACAGGGCCCCAAGAGACCCAGTACTTC; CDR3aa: CASSYTGPQETQYF
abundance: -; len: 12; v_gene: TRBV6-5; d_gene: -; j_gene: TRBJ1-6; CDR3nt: TGTGCCACCCAGAGAGGTGGTGGACCCCTCCACTTT; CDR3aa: CATQRGGGPLHF
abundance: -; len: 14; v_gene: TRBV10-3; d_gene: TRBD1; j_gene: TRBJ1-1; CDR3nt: TGTGCCATCAGTGAGTCCTCGGACAGGACTGAAGCTTTCTTT; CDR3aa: CAISESSDRTEAFF
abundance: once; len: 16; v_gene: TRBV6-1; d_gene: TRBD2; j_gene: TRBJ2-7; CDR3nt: TGTGCCAGCAGTGAAGTGAGCAGCGGGAGGTCCAGCGAGCAGTACTTC; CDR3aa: CASSEVSSGRSSEQYF
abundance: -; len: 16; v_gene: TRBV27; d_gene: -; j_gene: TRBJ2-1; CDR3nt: TGTGCCAGCAGCCTATCGACCAGAAGCTCCTACAATGAGCAGTTCTTC; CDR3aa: CASSLSTRSSYNEQFF
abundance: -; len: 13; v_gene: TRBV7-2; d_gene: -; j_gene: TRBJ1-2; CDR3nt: TGTGCCAGCAGCTTGACCTCCAACTATGGCTACACCTTC; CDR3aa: CASSLTSNYGYTF
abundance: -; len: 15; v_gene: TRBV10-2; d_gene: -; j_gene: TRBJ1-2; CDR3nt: TGCGCCAGCAGTCCGACGACAGAGCAAAACTATGGCTACACCTTC; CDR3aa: CASSPTTEQNYGYTF
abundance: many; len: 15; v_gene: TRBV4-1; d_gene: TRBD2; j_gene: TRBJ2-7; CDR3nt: TGCGCCAGCAGCCAGTCTAGCGGACCCTCCTACGAGCAGTACTTC; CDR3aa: CASSQSSGPSYEQYF
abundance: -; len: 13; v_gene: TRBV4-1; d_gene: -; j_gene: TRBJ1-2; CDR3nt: TGCGCCAGCAGCCAACCCCGGGGCACCGGCTACACCTTC; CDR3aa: CASSQPRGTGYTF
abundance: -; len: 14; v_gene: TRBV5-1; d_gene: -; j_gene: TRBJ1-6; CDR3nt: TGCGCCAGCAGCTCGACAGCGAATAATTCACCCCTCCACTTT; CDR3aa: CASSSTANNSPLHF
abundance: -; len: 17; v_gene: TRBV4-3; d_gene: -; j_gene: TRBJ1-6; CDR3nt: TGCGCCAGCAGCCAAGAAGGGTTAGGGGGCTATAATTCACCCCTCCACTTT; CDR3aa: CASSQEGLGGYNSPLHF
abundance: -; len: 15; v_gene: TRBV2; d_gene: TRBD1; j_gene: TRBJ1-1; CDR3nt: TGTGCCAGCAGTGTTGGACAGGGAGCGCACACTGAAGCTTTCTTT; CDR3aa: CASSVGQGAHTEAFF
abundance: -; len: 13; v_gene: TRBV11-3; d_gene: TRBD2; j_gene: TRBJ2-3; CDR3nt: TGTGCCAGCAGCCTCGGGGGGACAGATACGCAGTATTTT; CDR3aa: CASSLGGTDTQYF
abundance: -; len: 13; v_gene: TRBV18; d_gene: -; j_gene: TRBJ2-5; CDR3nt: TGTGCCAGCTCACCTAACAACCAAGAGACCCAGTACTTC; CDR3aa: CASSPNNQETQYF
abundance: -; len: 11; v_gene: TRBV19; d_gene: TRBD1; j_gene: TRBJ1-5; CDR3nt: TGTGCCAGTAGTCTGGGACAGGCCCAGCATTTT; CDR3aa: CASSLGQAQHF
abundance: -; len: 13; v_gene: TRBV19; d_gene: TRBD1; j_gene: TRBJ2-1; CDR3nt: TGTGCCAGTACTTCCCGGACAGGGGATGAGCAGTTCTTC; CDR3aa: CASTSRTGDEQFF
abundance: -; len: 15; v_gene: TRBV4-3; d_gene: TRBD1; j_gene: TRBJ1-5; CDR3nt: TGCGCCAGCAGCCAAGATGGGACAGGAGGTGGGCCCCAGCATTTT; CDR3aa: CASSQDGTGGGPQHF
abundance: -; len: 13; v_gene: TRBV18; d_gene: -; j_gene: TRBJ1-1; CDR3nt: TGTGCCAGCTCAGCCGGACAAGTCACTGAAGCTTTCTTT; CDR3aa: CASSAGQVTEAFF
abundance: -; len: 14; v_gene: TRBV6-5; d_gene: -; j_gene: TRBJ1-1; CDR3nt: TGTGCCAGCAGTTACCTGGCAGCGAACACTGAAGCTTTCTTT; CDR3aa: CASSYLAANTEAFF
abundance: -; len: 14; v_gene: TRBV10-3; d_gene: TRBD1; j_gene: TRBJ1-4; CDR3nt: TGTGCCATCAGTGAAGGGACAGGGGATGAAAAACTGTTTTTT; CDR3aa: CAISEGTGDEKLFF
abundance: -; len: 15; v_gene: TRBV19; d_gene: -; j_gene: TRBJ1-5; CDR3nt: TGTGCCAGTACCCTGGACGGAGCTAGCAATCAGCCCCAGCATTTT; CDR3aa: CASTLDGASNQPQHF
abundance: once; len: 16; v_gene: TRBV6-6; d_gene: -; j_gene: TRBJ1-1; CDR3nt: TGTGCCAGCAGTAAAGGGGCCGCGGGTATGGGGACTGAAGCTTTCTTT; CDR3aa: CASSKGAAGMGTEAFF
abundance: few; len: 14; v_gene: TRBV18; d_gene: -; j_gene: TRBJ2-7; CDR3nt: TGTGCCAGCTCACCCGGGACCACCTCCTACGAGCAGTACTTC; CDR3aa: CASSPGTTSYEQYF
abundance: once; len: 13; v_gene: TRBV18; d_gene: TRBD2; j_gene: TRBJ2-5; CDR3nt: TGTGCCAGCTCCCTAGCGGACCAAGAGACCCAGTACTTC; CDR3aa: CASSLADQETQYF
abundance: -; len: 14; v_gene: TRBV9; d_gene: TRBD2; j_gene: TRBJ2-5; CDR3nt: TGTGCCAGCAGCTTAGGACTAGCTTGGGAGACCCAGTACTTC; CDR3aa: CASSLGLAWETQYF
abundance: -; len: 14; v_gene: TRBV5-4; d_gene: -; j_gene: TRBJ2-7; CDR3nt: TGTGCCAGCAGCTTAATGGTCGGGGGATACGAGCAGTACTTC; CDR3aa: CASSLMVGGYEQYF
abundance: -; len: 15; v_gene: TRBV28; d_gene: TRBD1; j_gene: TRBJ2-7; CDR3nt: TGTGCCAGCAGTTTCAGGGGGCGAAACTCCTACGAGCAGTACTTC; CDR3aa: CASSFRGRNSYEQYF
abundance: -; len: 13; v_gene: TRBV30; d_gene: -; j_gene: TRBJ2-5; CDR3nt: TGTGCCTGGAGTGTGGGGGATTTAGAGACCCAGTACTTC; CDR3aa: CAWSVGDLETQYF
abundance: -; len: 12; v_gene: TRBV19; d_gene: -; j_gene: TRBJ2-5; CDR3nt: TGTGCCAGTGGGCCGCAGGGAGAGACCCAGTACTTC; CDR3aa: CASGPQGETQYF
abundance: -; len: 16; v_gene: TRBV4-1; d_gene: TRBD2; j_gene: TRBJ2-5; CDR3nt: TGCGCCAGCAGCCAGGGGACTAGCGGGCGGCAAGAGACCCAGTACTTC; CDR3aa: CASSQGTSGRQETQYF